One and the same sample provided the 2 T cell receptor beta chains below, sequenced in a study of shared T cell receptors in the human thymus. Some clones are missing from TCRdb's copy, which holds only in-frame ones; the method was immunoSEQ multiplex PCR. The sample includes hundreds of thousands of clones, more than 70% of them seen just once. The sample was also reused in another study, on human thymus T cells.

Material for sequencing was thymocytes. Receptor source: a boy in the first two years of life with a congenital heart defect.

This clone was detected only once. This rearrangement joins TRBV19 to TRBJ1-1; D is uncertain. Trimming took 3 bases from V and 1 from J, leaving 6 bases between them. The CDR3 runs 13 residues. Germline V lookup: CDR1 LNHDA, CDR2 SQIVND (reference sequence). The CDR3 is CASSIWQNTEAFF. The CDR3 DNA reads TGTGCCAGTAGTATTTGGCAGAACACTGAAGCTTTCTTT.

The chain couples TRBV5-1 to TRBJ2-1, with 7 bases aligning to TRBD1. The junction had 0 bases not matched to a gene; V was cut back by 0 bases and J by 0 bases. This CDR3 region has 15 residues. The germline V gene has CDR1 SGHRS and CDR2 YFSETQ. The DNA for the CDR3 is TGCGCCAGCAGCTTGGACAGGGGCTCCTACAATGAGCAGTTCTTC. This translates into CASSLDRGSYNEQFF.